One sample yielded the 8 T cell receptor beta chains listed below, sequenced in a study of blood T cell repertoires in COVID-19 (TCRdb year 2020). The library relied on the immunoSEQ multiplex PCR assay. TCRdb holds this immuneACCESS table with in-frame rearrangements only. Some clones are missing; in checked studies, unresolved V genes explain under half, and the rest has no known cause. This sample gives roughly 230,000 clones in total; 80% to 90% of them show up just once. The ten largest account for around 7.9% of the sample. The sequenced sample consisted of peripheral blood. The receptors derive from a man between 35 and 55 years old with active or convalescent COVID-19.

V and J are TRBV3-1 (or the pseudogene TRBV3-2) and TRBJ1-6; D remains ambiguous. This CDR3 region has 16 residues. Germline CDR1 reads LGHDT; CDR2 reads YNNKEL (reference sequence). Trimming cost V 3 bases and J 0 bases, with 9 bases left between them. The CDR3 coding sequence is TGTGCCAGCAGCCACTCGAGAAGCTCCTATAATTCACCCCTCCACTTT. Protein: CASSHSRSSYNSPLHF.

This clone was recorded once. This chain uses TRBV3-1 (or the pseudogene TRBV3-2) with TRBJ2-5, with 12 bases fitting TRBD2. Germline V lookup: CDR1 LGHDT, CDR2 YNNKEL (reference sequence). This CDR3 region has 17 residues. V was clipped by 4 bases and J by 5 bases; unmatched bases: 11. The CDR3 here is CASSPRLAGATGETQYF. The CDR3 coding sequence is TGTGCCAGCAGCCCGAGACTAGCGGGGGCCACGGGGGAGACCCAGTACTTC.

This clone has only one observation. This sequence joins TRBV4-2 and TRBJ2-5, with D perhaps matching TRBD2 (7 bases). Germline V CDR1 and CDR2: LGHNA, YNFKEQ. The CDR3 contains 17 residues. V was trimmed by 1 base and J by 4 bases, leaving 19 bases between them. CDR3 residues: CASSQGGGRRGGETQYF. Written as DNA, the CDR3 is TGTGCCAGCAGCCAAGGTGGTGGAAGGAGGGGGGGAGAGACCCAGTACTTC.

This clone was detected only once. This chain connects TRBV9 to TRBJ2-5; TRBD2 aligns across 9 bases. The CDR3 consists of 16 residues. Losses at the gene ends were 0 bases for V and 4 bases for J; bases not matched to a gene: 7. CDR1 SGDLS and CDR2 YYNGEE come from the germline V gene. Here the CDR3 reads CASSVGAGGPVETQYF. In DNA, the CDR3 is TGTGCCAGCAGCGTAGGGGCGGGAGGGCCGGTAGAGACCCAGTACTTC.

This chain connects TRBV27 to TRBJ2-1, with TRBD1 matching 7 bases. The CDR3 length is 13 residues. Per the germline V gene, CDR1 is MNHEY and CDR2 is SMNVEV (reference sequence). With V trimmed by 5 bases and J by 12 bases, 10 bases remained unmatched. The CDR3 bases are TGTGCCAGCAGTCTCCCCGGACAGGCCAGGCAGTTCTTC. Translated, it gives CASSLPGQARQFF.

The chain has TRBV25-1 and TRBJ2-7; weak D call: TRBD1 (6 bases). Germline CDR1 and CDR2: MGHDK and SYGVNS. This CDR3 is built from 17 residues. The ends were cut back, 2 bases at V and 7 bases at J, with 24 bases in the middle. The CDR3 DNA follows: TGTGCCAGCAGTGAACTTAGCAGACAGGCAACCTACGAAGAGCAGTACTTC. Protein sequence: CASSELSRQATYEEQYF.

The CDR3 DNA follows: TGTGCCAGCAGCCAAGGGGACAGGCGGACTGAAGCTTTCTTT. This codes for CASSQGDRRTEAFF. This chain connects TRBV3-1 (or the pseudogene TRBV3-2) to TRBJ1-1; 8 positions agree with TRBD1. The CDR3 spans 14 residues. Germline assignment: CDR1 LGHDT and CDR2 YNNKEL (reference sequence). Trimming removed 1 base from V and 5 bases from J; junction bases left unmatched: 3.

The chain couples TRBV6-2 or TRBV6-3 to TRBJ1-6; possible D gene TRBD1, 5 bases. The CDR3 is made up of 16 amino acids. The V end was cut by 6 bases, the J end by 5 bases, with 17 bases between. Germline assignment: CDR1 MNHEY and CDR2 SVGEGT. In DNA form, the CDR3 reads TGTGCCAGCAGCCCTGCGCCCGGGGGTCATAATTCACCCCTCCACTTT. Protein sequence: CASSPAPGGHNSPLHF.